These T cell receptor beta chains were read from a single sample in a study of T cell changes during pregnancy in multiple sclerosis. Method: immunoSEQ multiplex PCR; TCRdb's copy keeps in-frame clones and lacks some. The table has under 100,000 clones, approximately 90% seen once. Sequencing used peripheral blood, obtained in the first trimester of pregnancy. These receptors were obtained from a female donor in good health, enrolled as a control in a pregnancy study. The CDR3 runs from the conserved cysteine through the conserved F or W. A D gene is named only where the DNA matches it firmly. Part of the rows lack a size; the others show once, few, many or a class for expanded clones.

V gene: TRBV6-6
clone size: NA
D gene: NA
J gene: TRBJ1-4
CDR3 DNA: TGTGCCAGCAGTTACCTCCAGGAGGTTGAAAAACTGTTTTTT
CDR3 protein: CASSYLQEVEKLFF

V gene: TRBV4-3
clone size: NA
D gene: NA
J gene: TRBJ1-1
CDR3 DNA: TGCGCCAGCAGCCAAGATGCTCGGGGGGAGGGCTTGAACACTGAAGCTTTCTTT
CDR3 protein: CASSQDARGEGLNTEAFF

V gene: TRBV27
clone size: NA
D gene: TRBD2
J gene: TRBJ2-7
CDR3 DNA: TGTGCCAGCAGTTTGGTCGCTAGCGGGGGCTCTAAGCAGTACTTC
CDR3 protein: CASSLVASGGSKQYF

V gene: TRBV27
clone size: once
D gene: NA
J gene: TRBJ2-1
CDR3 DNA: TGTGCCAGCAGTTTATCAGTGCTGAGCTCCTACAATGAGCAGTTCTTC
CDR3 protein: CASSLSVLSSYNEQFF

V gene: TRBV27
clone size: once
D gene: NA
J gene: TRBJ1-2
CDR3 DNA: TGTGCCAGCAGTTTACGGGGGTCGAGTGGCTACACCTTC
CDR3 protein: CASSLRGSSGYTF

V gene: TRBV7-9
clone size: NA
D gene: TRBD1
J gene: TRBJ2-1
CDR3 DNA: TGTGCCAGCAGCCATGGACAGGGAAGAACGAATGAGCAGTTCTTC
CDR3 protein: CASSHGQGRTNEQFF

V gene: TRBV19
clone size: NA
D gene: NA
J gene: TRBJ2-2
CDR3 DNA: TGTGCCAGTAGTAACGGCAGGGTGACCGGGGAGCTGTTTTTT
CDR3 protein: CASSNGRVTGELFF

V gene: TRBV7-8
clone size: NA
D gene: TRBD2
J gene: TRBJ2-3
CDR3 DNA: TGTGCCAGCAGCCCACTAGCGGGGGCACCCGATACGCAGTATTTT
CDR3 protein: CASSPLAGAPDTQYF

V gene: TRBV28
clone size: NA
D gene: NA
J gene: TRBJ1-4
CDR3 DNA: TGTGCCACAAAGCGGTGGGGGCCCGCAACTAATGAAAAACTGTTTTTT
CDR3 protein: CATKRWGPATNEKLFF

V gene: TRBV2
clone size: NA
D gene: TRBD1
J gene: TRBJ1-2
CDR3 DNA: TGTGCCAGCATTCCAGGGGGAGGTGGCTACACCTTC
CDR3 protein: CASIPGGGGYTF

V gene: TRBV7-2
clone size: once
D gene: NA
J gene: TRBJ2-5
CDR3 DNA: TGTGCCAGCAGCTTGGGCGTGACTAAAGAGACCCAGTACTTC
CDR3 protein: CASSLGVTKETQYF

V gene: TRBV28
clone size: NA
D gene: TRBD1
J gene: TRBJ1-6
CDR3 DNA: TGTGCCAGCAGTCCGGGACAGGGGGTTTTGGCCCTCCACTTT
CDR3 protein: CASSPGQGVLALHF

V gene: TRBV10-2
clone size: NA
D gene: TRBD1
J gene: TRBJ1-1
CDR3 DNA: TGCGCCAGCAGAGATGACAGGGGCCCAAACACTGAAGCTTTCTTT
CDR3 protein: CASRDDRGPNTEAFF

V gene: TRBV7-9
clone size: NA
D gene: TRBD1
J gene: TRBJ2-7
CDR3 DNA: TGTGCCAGCAGCTTATCTAAGACAGGGTCTGACTACGAGCAGTACTTC
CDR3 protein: CASSLSKTGSDYEQYF

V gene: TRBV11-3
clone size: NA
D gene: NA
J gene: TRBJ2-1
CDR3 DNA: TGTGCCAGCAGTACCGGGGGGCCGATCGGTGAGCAGTTCTTC
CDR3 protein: CASSTGGPIGEQFF

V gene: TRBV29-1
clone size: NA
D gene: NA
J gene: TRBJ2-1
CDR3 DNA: TGCAGCGGTAGGAGGACACAGGGAATAATCAATGAGCAGTTCTTC
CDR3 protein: CSGRRTQGIINEQFF

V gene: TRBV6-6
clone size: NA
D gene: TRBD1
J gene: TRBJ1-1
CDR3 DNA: TGTGCCAGCATTTCTGGGGACAGAACTGAAGCTTTCTTT
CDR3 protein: CASISGDRTEAFF

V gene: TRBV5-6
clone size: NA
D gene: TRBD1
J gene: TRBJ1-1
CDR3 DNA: TGTGCCAGCAGCCGAACGACAGGGGGGGGTTACACTGAAGCTTTCTTT
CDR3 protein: CASSRTTGGGYTEAFF

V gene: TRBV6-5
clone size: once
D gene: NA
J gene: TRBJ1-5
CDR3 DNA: TGTGCCAGCAGTTCTTGGAGCGATGGGAGCAATCAGCCCCAGCATTTT
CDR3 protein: CASSSWSDGSNQPQHF

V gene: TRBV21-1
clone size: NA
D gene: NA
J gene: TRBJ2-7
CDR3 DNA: TGTGCCAACACCCTTCACGAGCAGTACTTC
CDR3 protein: CANTLHEQYF

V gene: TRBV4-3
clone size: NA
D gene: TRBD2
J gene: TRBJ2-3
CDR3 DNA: TGCGCCAGCAGCCTGGGAGGGGATGTTAGGGATACGCAGTATTTT
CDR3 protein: CASSLGGDVRDTQYF

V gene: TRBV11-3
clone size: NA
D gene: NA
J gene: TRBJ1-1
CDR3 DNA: TGTGCCAGCAGCTTAGGGATACAGGGAGAAGCTTTCTTT
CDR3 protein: CASSLGIQGEAFF

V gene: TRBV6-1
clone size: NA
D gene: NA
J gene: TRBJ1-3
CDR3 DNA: TGTGCCAGCAGTGATTCTAGAACACGATGGTCTGGAAACACCATATATTTT
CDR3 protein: CASSDSRTRWSGNTIYF

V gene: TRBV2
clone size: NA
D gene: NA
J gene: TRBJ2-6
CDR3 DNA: TGTGCCAGAGTCGGGAACTCTGGGGCCAACGTCCTGACTTTC
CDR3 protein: CARVGNSGANVLTF

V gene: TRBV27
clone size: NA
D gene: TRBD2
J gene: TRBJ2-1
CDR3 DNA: TGTGCCAGCAGTTGGTCCCGGGAGGTATCCCATGAGCAGTTCTTC
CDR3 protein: CASSWSREVSHEQFF

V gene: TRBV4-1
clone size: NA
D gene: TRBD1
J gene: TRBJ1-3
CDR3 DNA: TGCGCCAGCAGCCACGTAGGACAGGGTATTGGAAACACCATATATTTT
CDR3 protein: CASSHVGQGIGNTIYF

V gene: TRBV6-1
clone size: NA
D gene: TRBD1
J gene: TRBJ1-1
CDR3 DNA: TGTGCCAGCAGCGCGACAGGGTCCACTGAAGCTTTCTTT
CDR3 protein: CASSATGSTEAFF